These T cell receptor beta chains were read from a single sample in a study of CD8 T cells in ankylosing spondylitis. TCRdb re-called the 5' RACE reads through MiXCR, storing one row per CDR3 protein. The sample contains more than 650,000 distinct CDR3 sequences, 10% to 15% of which appear only once. The sequenced sample was blood, either unsorted or a sorted T cell fraction (not recorded which). Source of these receptors: a male donor with ankylosing spondylitis. CDR3s include the opening cysteine and the closing phenylalanine or tryptophan. The order of the fields is clone size, D gene, V gene, J gene, CDR3 protein, CDR3 DNA. D genes are given only for firm matches. Expanded clones are given a class, and other clones once, few, many or no size at all.

>-|TRBD1|TRBV5-4|TRBJ1-5
CASSLAAGGPAGYSNQPQHF
TGTGCCAGCAGCTTGGCGGCAGGGGGCCCGGCGGGGTATAGCAATCAGCCCCAGCATTTT
>many|-|TRBV6-6|TRBJ2-2
CASSSTGPGELFF
TGTGCCAGCAGTTCGACAGGCCCCGGGGAGCTGTTTTTT
>-|-|TRBV5-1|TRBJ2-3
CASSFTGPEDTQYF
TGCGCCAGCAGCTTTACAGGGCCGGAAGATACGCAGTATTTT
>many|TRBD2|TRBV10-3|TRBJ2-3
CASAGGITDTQYF
TGTGCCTCCGCGGGAGGGATCACAGATACGCAGTATTTT
>many|TRBD1|TRBV20-1|TRBJ1-5
CSARDRTGNQPQHF
TGCAGTGCTAGAGATCGGACAGGGAACCAGCCCCAGCATTTT
>many|-|TRBV6-2/TRBV6-3|TRBJ2-5
CASSYSWGTFEETQYF
TGTGCCAGCAGTTACTCATGGGGGACATTCGAAGAGACCCAGTACTTC
>-|-|TRBV5-1|TRBJ2-7
CASHPTPGSYEQYF
TGCGCCAGCCACCCCACTCCAGGCTCCTACGAGCAGTACTTC
>-|-|TRBV3-1|TRBJ2-7
CASSAWGFANYEQYF
TGTGCCAGCAGCGCCTGGGGCTTCGCCAACTACGAGCAGTACTTC
>few|TRBD2|TRBV20-1|TRBJ2-3
CSATPAGATDTQYF
TGCAGTGCCACCCCAGCGGGAGCCACAGATACGCAGTATTTT
>many|-|TRBV28|TRBJ1-1
CASSPPVNTEAFF
TGTGCCAGCAGTCCCCCCGTGAACACTGAAGCTTTCTTT
>few|-|TRBV5-6|TRBJ2-7
CASSLAWAGDEQYF
TGTGCCAGCAGCTTGGCCTGGGCAGGGGACGAGCAGTACTTC
>-|-|TRBV20-1|TRBJ2-1
CSARVPFTGEDNEQFF
TGCAGTGCTAGAGTCCCCTTCACGGGGGAGGACAATGAGCAGTTCTTC
>few|-|TRBV15|TRBJ1-5
CATSRDLVKNQPQHF
TGTGCCACCAGCAGAGATCTTGTGAAAAATCAGCCCCAGCATTTT
>-|-|TRBV5-5|TRBJ1-4
CASRSWGGTNEKLFF
TGTGCCAGCAGATCGTGGGGCGGAACTAATGAAAAACTGTTTTTT
>-|-|TRBV3-1|TRBJ2-1
CATSPGFEQFF
TGTGCCACCAGCCCGGGCTTTGAGCAGTTCTTC
>-|-|TRBV20-1|TRBJ1-1
CSAPHTENTEAFF
TGCAGTGCTCCTCACACAGAGAACACTGAAGCTTTCTTT
>-|-|TRBV29-1|TRBJ2-7
CSARRTPSRGEQYF
TGCAGCGCTCGAAGGACACCTTCTCGAGGCGAGCAGTACTTC
>few|TRBD1|TRBV7-9|TRBJ1-2
CASSSRDRGGYGYTF
TGTGCCAGCAGCTCCCGGGACAGGGGGGGCTATGGCTACACCTTC
>-|-|TRBV6-5|TRBJ1-1
CASSYSPQMNTEAFF
TGTGCCAGCAGTTACTCCCCCCAAATGAACACTGAAGCTTTCTTT
>-|-|TRBV5-5|TRBJ1-4
CASSRDFNEKLFF
TGTGCCAGCAGCCGCGACTTTAATGAAAAACTGTTTTTT
>-|-|TRBV5-1|TRBJ2-1
CASSLDFTRRVGSGVF
TGCGCCAGCAGCTTGGATTTTACTAGAAGGGTGGGGTCTGGGGTCTTC
>many|-|TRBV4-1|TRBJ2-5
CASSKGLQETQYF
TGCGCCAGCAGCAAGGGACTTCAAGAGACCCAGTACTTC
>few|-|TRBV20-1|TRBJ2-7
CSARDRRRGNEQYF
TGCAGTGCTAGAGATCGAAGGAGGGGCAACGAGCAGTACTTC
>few|-|TRBV28|TRBJ1-6
CASSFNRDSNSPLHF
TGTGCCAGCAGTTTCAACCGGGACTCTAATTCACCCCTCCACTTT
>many|-|TRBV29-1|TRBJ1-1
CSVDSDSGAFF
TGCAGCGTTGATTCTGACTCAGGAGCTTTCTTT
>-|TRBD1|TRBV6-1|TRBJ2-5
CASFPGQIQETQYF
TGTGCCAGCTTCCCGGGACAGATACAAGAGACCCAGTACTTC
>many|-|TRBV14|TRBJ2-1
CASSQGVGVGLRQFF
TGTGCCAGCAGCCAAGGTGTCGGGGTGGGGCTACGGCAGTTCTTC
>-|TRBD1|TRBV11-1|TRBJ2-2
CASSGGQGRTGELFF
TGTGCCAGCAGCGGCGGACAGGGACGGACCGGGGAGCTGTTTTTT
>few|-|TRBV7-2|TRBJ1-2
CASSLAIGAYGYTF
TGTGCCAGCAGCTTAGCTATAGGTGCTTATGGCTACACCTTC
>-|-|TRBV20-1|TRBJ1-1
CSARKRGIGTEAFF
TGCAGTGCTAGGAAGAGGGGAATAGGGACTGAAGCTTTCTTT
>-|-|TRBV10-2|TRBJ1-3
CASFGPGANGNTIYF
-
>-|-|TRBV7-2|TRBJ2-3
CATLVRGTDTQYF
TGTGCCACCCTCGTCCGGGGCACAGATACGCAGTATTTT
>once|-|TRBV6-2/TRBV6-3|TRBJ2-1
CASSLETVIYNEQFF
TGTGCCAGCAGTTTGGAGACAGTCATCTACAATGAGCAGTTCTTC
>few|-|TRBV7-2|TRBJ2-5
CASSRQGGEQETQYF
TGTGCCAGCAGCCGCCAGGGCGGGGAACAAGAGACCCAGTACTTC
>-|-|TRBV7-6|TRBJ2-2
CASVGQLTGELFF
TGTGCCAGCGTCGGGCAGCTCACCGGGGAGCTGTTTTTT
>few|-|TRBV7-9|TRBJ1-2
CASSQTEVYTF
TGTGCCAGCAGCCAGACGGAGGTCTACACCTTC
>-|-|TRBV7-8|TRBJ2-7
CASSLRIVPYEQYF
TGTGCCAGCAGCTTACGTATCGTGCCCTACGAGCAGTACTTC
>-|-|TRBV20-1|TRBJ2-7
CSAPTSIRDEQYF
TGCAGTGCACCGACTAGTATTCGGGACGAGCAGTACTTC
>few|TRBD1|TRBV7-9|TRBJ2-7
CASKLRSRDRAYEQYF
TGTGCCAGCAAGCTTAGGTCCCGGGACAGAGCCTACGAGCAGTACTTC
>once|TRBD2|TRBV6-1|TRBJ2-3
CASSRTLSGLAGSSTDTQYF
TGTGCCAGCAGTCGAACCCTATCGGGACTAGCGGGAAGTAGCACAGATACGCAGTATTTT
>-|-|TRBV24-1|TRBJ2-3
CATREGTHGTDTQYF
TGTGCCACCAGGGAGGGGACCCATGGCACAGATACGCAGTATTTT
>many|-|TRBV5-1|TRBJ2-7
CASSLDGNPTYEQYF
TGCGCCAGCAGCTTGGACGGGAACCCCACCTACGAGCAGTACTTC
>few|-|TRBV27|TRBJ2-3
CASSLGTSFTDTQYF
TGTGCCAGCAGTCTGGGGACGAGTTTCACAGATACGCAGTATTTT
>-|-|TRBV20-1|TRBJ2-7
CSAQGGRALAWEQYF
TGCAGTGCTCAAGGGGGCAGGGCACTAGCTTGGGAGCAGTACTTC
>many|-|TRBV20-1|TRBJ2-2
CSARSGRSGTGELFF
TGCAGTGCTAGAAGTGGTCGTTCGGGAACCGGGGAGCTGTTTTTT
>few|-|TRBV20-1|TRBJ2-3
CSARGQGDTQYF
TGCAGTGCTAGAGGTCAGGGGGATACGCAGTATTTT
>-|TRBD1|TRBV5-1|TRBJ1-1
CASSLKGTASRDTEAFF
TGCGCCAGCAGCTTGAAGGGGACAGCATCCAGGGACACTGAAGCTTTCTTT
>many|TRBD2|TRBV7-9|TRBJ2-3
CASSLEAGPDTQYF
TGTGCCAGCAGCTTAGAAGCGGGACCAGATACGCAGTATTTT
>many|-|TRBV29-1|TRBJ2-7
CSVRAGSYEQYF
TGCAGCGTACGAGCAGGTTCCTACGAGCAGTACTTC
>few|-|TRBV7-9|TRBJ2-1
CASSFSVVEQFF
TGTGCCAGCAGCTTCTCTGTGGTTGAGCAGTTCTTC
>many|-|TRBV7-2|TRBJ2-2
CASRIGGARTGELFF
TGTGCCAGCCGGATCGGAGGGGCGCGGACCGGGGAGCTGTTTTTT
>few|-|TRBV11-1|TRBJ2-6
CASRLVAGANVLTF
TGTGCCAGCAGGCTAGTAGCTGGGGCCAACGTCCTGACTTTC
>few|TRBD1|TRBV11-2|TRBJ2-2
CASSHIQGANTGELFF
TGTGCCAGCAGCCACATACAGGGGGCGAACACCGGGGAGCTGTTTTTT
>few|-|TRBV15|TRBJ2-3
CATSRERTSTDTQYF
TGTGCCACCAGCAGAGAGCGGACTAGCACAGATACGCAGTATTTT
>few|-|TRBV7-6|TRBJ1-4
CASSRSAGSSEKLFF
TGTGCCAGCAGCCGTAGCGCAGGGTCTTCCGAAAAACTGTTTTTT
>few|TRBD2|TRBV6-5|TRBJ2-3
CASSHGGFADTQYF
TGTGCCAGCAGTCACGGGGGGTTTGCAGATACGCAGTATTTT
>-|-|TRBV20-1|TRBJ1-1
CSASSPGRGTEAFF
TGCAGTGCTAGTAGCCCAGGGAGGGGCACTGAAGCTTTCTTT